The present entry profiles one T cell receptor beta chain with its context. Its antigen is as yet unknown. As TCR cDNA was made by 5'RACE template switching, a universal primer site and UMIs were added. A single record per CDR3 protein comes from TCRdb applying MiXCR to the 5' RACE reads. The sample carries around 300,000 distinct CDR3 sequences, about 4.5% recorded once. This sample is part of a study of T cells after yellow fever vaccination. Overall study context: Researchers used SMART-Seq v4 Ultra Low Input to prepare fractions that had low cell numbers.

Study-level findings and limits: A weaker but faster secondary response was observed, peaking on day 5 versus 15. Re-detected after boosting: most primary clones, approximately 97% of CD4 and about 89% of CD8.

V was shortened by 0 bases and J by 5 bases, with 7 bases between the two germline ends. The CDR3 is made up of 13 amino acids. Germline-derived CDR1 and CDR2 are LNHNV and YYDKDF (reference sequence). The chain joins TRBV15 to TRBJ1-1; D is uncertain. The sequence was obtained from a man younger than 35 who received the YFV17D yellow fever vaccine. The sequencing here drew on PBMCs, taken 15 days after the yellow fever booster vaccination. CDR3 loop: CATSREGGTEAFF. Here the CDR3 DNA reads TGTGCCACCAGCAGAGAAGGAGGAACTGAAGCTTTCTTT.